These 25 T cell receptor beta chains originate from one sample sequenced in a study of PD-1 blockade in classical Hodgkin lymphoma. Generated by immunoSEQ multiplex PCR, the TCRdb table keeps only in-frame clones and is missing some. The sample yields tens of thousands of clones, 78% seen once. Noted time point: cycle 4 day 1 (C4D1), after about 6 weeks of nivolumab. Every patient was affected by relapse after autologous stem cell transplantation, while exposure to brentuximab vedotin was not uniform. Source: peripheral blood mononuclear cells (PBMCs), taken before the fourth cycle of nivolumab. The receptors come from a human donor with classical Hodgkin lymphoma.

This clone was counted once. CDR3 DNA sequence: TGTGCCAGCAGTAAACAGGGGGCCTCCTACGAGCAGTACTTC. Translated: CASSKQGASYEQYF. The chain has TRBV6-5 and TRBJ2-7; 9 positions match TRBD1. V shed 5 bases and J 0 bases; nucleotides not matched to a gene: 2. CDR1 is MNHEY and CDR2 is SVGAGI in the germline V gene. The CDR3 covers 14 residues.

The CDR3 loop is CASSPRIESNSPLHF. The DNA for the CDR3 is TGTGCCAGCTCACCAAGGATCGAGTCAAATTCACCCCTCCACTTT. The V call is TRBV18, the J call TRBJ1-6; D gene uncertain. V was pared by 2 bases and J by 7 bases, with 12 bases between. The CDR3 is made up of 15 amino acids. Germline CDR1 KGHSH, CDR2 LQKENI.

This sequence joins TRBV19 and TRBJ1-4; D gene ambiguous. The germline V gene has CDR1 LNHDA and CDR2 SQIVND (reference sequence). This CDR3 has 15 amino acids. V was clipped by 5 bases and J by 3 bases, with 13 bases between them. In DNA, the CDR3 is TGTGCCAGTAGTCCAAGGCTAGGCGCTAATGAAAAACTGTTTTTT. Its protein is CASSPRLGANEKLFF.

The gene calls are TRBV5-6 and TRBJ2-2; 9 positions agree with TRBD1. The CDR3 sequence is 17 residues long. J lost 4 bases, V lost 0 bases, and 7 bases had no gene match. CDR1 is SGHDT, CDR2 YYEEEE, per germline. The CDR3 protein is CASSLGVQGAGTGELFF. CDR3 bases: TGTGCCAGCAGCTTGGGGGTACAGGGGGCCGGCACCGGGGAGCTGTTTTTT.

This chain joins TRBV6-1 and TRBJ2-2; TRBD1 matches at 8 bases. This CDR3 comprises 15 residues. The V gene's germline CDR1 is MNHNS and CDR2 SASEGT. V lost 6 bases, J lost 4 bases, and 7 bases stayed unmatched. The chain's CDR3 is CASRDRGLITGELFF. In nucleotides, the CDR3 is TGTGCCAGCAGAGACAGGGGCCTAATCACCGGGGAGCTGTTTTTT.

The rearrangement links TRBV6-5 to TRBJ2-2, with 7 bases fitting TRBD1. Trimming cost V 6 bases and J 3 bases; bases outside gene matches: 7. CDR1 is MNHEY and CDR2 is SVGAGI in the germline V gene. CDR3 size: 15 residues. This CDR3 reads CASRNDRVDTGELFF. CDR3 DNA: TGTGCCAGCAGGAATGACAGGGTCGACACCGGGGAGCTGTTTTTT.

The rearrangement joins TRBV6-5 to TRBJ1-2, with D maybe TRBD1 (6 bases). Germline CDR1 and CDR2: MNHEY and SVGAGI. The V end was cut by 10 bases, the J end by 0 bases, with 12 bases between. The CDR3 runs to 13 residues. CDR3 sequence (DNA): TGTGCCACCCACCGGACAGCTAACTATGGCTACACCTTC. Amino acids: CATHRTANYGYTF.

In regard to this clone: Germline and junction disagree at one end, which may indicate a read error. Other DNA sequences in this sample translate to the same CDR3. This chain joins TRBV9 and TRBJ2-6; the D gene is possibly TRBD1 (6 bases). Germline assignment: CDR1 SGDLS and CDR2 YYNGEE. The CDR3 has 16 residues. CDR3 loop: CASSPTGSNGANVLTF. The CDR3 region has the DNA TGTGCCAGCAGCCCAACAGGGAGCAATGGGGCCAACGTCCTAACTTTC.

The CDR3 loop reads CASSVEGNSGNEQFF. CDR3 DNA: TGTGCCAGCAGCGTAGAAGGTAATAGCGGCAATGAGCAGTTCTTC. The gene calls are TRBV9 and TRBJ2-1; a weak D match, TRBD2 (6 bases). The V gene lost 0 bases and the J gene lost 6 bases, with 13 bases spanning the gap. Germline CDR1 and CDR2: SGDLS and YYNGEE. The CDR3 sequence is 15 residues long.

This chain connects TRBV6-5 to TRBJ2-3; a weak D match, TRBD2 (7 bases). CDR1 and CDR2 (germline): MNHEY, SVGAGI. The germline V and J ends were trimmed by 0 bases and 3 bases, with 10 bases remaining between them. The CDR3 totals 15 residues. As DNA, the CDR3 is TGTGCCAGCAGTTACTCGGGAGGGGGGACAGATACGCAGTATTTT. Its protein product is CASSYSGGGTDTQYF.

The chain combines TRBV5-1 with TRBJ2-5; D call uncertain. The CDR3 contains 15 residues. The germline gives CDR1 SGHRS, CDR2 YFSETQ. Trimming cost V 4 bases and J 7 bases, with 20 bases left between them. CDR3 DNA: TGCGCCAGCAGCCTCGCCGGGCCCCCGGTAGGGACCCAGTACTTC. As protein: CASSLAGPPVGTQYF.

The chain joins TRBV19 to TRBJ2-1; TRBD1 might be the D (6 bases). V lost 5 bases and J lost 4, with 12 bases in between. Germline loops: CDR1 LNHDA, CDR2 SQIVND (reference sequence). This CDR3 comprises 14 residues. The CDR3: CASSADRLYNEQFF. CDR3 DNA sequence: TGTGCCAGTAGTGCGGACAGACTTTACAATGAGCAGTTCTTC.

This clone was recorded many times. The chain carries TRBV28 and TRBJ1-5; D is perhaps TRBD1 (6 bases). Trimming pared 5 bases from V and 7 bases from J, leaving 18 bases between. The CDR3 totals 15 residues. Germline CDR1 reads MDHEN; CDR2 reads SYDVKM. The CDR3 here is CASSRRQVMVQPQHF. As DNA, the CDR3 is TGTGCCAGCAGTAGGAGACAGGTCATGGTACAGCCCCAGCATTTT.

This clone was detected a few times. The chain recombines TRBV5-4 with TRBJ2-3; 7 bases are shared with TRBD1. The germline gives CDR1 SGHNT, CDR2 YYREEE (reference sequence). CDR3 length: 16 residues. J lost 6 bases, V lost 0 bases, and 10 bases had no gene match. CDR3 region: CASSLAVQGTGDTQYF. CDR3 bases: TGTGCCAGCAGCTTGGCGGTACAGGGGACGGGTGATACGCAGTATTTT.

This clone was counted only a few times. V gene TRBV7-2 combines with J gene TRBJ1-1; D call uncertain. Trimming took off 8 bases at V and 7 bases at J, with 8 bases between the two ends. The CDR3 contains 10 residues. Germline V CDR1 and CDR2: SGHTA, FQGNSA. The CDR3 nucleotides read TGTGCCAGCGGGCGGGGTGAAGCTTTCTTT. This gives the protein CASGRGEAFF.

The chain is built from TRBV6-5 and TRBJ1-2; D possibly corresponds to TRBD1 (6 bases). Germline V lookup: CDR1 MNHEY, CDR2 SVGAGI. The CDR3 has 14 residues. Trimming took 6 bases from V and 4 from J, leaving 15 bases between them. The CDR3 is CASSRDTGFYGYTF. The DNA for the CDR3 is TGTGCCAGCAGCCGGGACACAGGGTTCTATGGCTACACCTTC.

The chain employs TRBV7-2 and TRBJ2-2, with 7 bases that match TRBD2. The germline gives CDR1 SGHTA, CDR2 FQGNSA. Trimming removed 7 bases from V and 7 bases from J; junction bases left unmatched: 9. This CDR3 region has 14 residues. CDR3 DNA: TGTGCCAGCACCGAAGGATGGACTAGCGGGGAGCTGTTTTTT. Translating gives CASTEGWTSGELFF.

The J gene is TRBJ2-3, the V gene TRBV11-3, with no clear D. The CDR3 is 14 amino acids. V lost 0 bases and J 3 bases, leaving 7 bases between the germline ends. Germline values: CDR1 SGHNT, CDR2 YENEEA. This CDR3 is CASSLDGQTDTQYF. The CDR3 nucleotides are TGTGCCAGCAGCTTAGACGGCCAGACAGATACGCAGTATTTT.

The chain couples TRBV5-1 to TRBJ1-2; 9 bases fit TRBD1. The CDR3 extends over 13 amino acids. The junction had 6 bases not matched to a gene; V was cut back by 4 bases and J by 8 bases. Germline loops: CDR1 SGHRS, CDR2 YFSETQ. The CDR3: CASSTTGGWGYTF. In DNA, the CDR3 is TGCGCCAGCAGCACTACAGGGGGCTGGGGCTACACCTTC. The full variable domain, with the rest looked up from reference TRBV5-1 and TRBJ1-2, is KAGVTQTPRYLIKTRGQQVTLSCSPISGHRSVSWYQQTPGQGLQFLFEYFSETQRNKGNFPGRFSGRQFSNSRSEMNVSTLELGDSALYLCASSTTGGWGYTFGSGTRLTVV.

CDR3 nucleotide sequence: TGTGCCAGCAGTTACTCACTGGCCACGTATGGCTACACCTTC. This codes for CASSYSLATYGYTF. This sequence joins TRBV6-6 and TRBJ1-2; D call uncertain. Looked up from germline, CDR1 is MNHNY and CDR2 is SVGAGI (reference sequence). The CDR3 has 14 amino acids. Trimming took 0 bases from V and 5 from J, leaving 10 bases between them.

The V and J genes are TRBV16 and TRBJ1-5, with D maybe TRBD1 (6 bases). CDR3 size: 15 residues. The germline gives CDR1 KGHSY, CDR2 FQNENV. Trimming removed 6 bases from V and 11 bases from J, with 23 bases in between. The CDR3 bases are TGTGCCAGCAGTCCAGGGACAACGCCTCCGGGGGCCCAGCATTTT. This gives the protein CASSPGTTPPGAQHF. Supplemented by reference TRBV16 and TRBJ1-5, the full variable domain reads GEEVAQTPKHLVRGEGQKAKLYCAPIKGHSYVFWYQQVLKNEFKFLISFQNENVFDETGMPKERFSAKCLPNSPCSLEIQATKLEDSAVYFCASSPGTTPPGAQHFGDGTRLSIL.

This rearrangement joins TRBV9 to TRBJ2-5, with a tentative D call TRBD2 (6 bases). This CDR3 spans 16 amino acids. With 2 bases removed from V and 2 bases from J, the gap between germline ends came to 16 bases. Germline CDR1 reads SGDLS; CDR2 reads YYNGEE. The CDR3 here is CASSVFATSPQETQYF. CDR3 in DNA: TGTGCCAGCAGCGTCTTCGCCACTAGCCCACAAGAGACCCAGTACTTC.

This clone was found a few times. CDR3 sequence (DNA): TGTGCCAGCAGTTCCTTCCTCGGCTACACCTTC. The encoded protein is CASSSFLGYTF. The chain links TRBV28 to TRBJ1-2; D gene uncertain. CDR3 length: 11 residues. V was clipped by 4 bases and J by 8 bases, with 8 bases between them. The germline V gene encodes CDR1 MDHEN and CDR2 SYDVKM.

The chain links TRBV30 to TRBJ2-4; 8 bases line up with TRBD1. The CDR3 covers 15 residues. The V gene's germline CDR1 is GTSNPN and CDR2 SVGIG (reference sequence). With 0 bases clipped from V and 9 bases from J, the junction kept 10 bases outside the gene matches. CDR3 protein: CAWSVPDRVAGIQYF. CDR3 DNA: TGTGCCTGGAGTGTACCGGACAGGGTTGCGGGCATTCAGTACTTC.

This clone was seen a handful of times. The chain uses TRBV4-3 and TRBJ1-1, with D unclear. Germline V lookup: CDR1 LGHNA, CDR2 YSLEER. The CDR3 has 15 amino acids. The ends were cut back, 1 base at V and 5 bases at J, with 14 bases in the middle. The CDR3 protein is CASSQVWSGGTEAFF. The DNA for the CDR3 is TGCGCCAGCAGCCAAGTATGGAGCGGAGGGACTGAAGCTTTCTTT.